A single sample gave rise to the 31 T cell receptor beta chains below, sequenced in a study of immune cell composition in non-small cell lung cancer. TCRdb's table, derived via immunoSEQ multiplex PCR, lists solely in-frame clones and lacks some. In the table there are 3,300 or so clones, about 70% of which are singletons. The normal lung sample lay at least 3 cm, and maximally far, from the tumour. Sequencing input: non-adjacent lung tissue. Receptors were obtained from a human donor with non-small cell lung cancer.

The table lists this clone with a few counts. The chain links TRBV19 to TRBJ1-3, with D possibly matching TRBD1 (6 bases). From germline, CDR1 is LNHDA and CDR2 SQIVND (reference sequence). With 6 bases removed from V and 4 bases from J, the gap between germline ends came to 16 bases. The CDR3 consists of 15 residues. CDR3 amino acids: CASRTVGGRGNTIYF. The CDR3 nucleotides are TGTGCCAGTAGAACCGTCGGGGGGCGCGGAAACACCATATATTTT.

CDR3 region: CASSFSGTSKHEQYF. CDR3 in DNA: TGTGCCAGCAGCTTTTCCGGGACTAGCAAGCACGAGCAGTACTTC. V usage is TRBV5-8 and J usage is TRBJ2-7, with 9 positions matching TRBD2. Germline V lookup: CDR1 SGHTS, CDR2 YDEGEE. This CDR3 is built from 15 residues. J was trimmed by 5 bases and V by 2 bases; bases with no gene match: 8.

This clone has just one count. The rearrangement links TRBV4-2 to TRBJ2-3, with D perhaps matching TRBD1 (6 bases). V was trimmed by 5 bases and J by 5 bases, leaving 20 bases between them. Germline CDR1 and CDR2: LGHNA and YNFKEQ. The CDR3 length is 16 residues. CDR3 sequence: CASSSPTGPKGDTQYF. The CDR3 DNA follows: TGTGCCAGCAGCTCCCCGACAGGTCCGAAGGGAGATACGCAGTATTTT.

This clone appeared a few times. The chain combines TRBV10-3 with TRBJ1-2; TRBD1 matches at 7 bases. The length of the CDR3 is 13 residues. The germline V gene has CDR1 ENHRY and CDR2 SYGVKD. V lost 8 bases to trimming and J lost 1 base; unmatched junction nucleotides: 4. In DNA form, the CDR3 reads TGTGCCATCGGGGACAGCTTTAACTATGGCTACACCTTC. The encoded protein is CAIGDSFNYGYTF.

This clone was observed a few times. The gene calls are TRBV6-5 and TRBJ2-7; no clear D gene. Looked up from germline, CDR1 is MNHEY and CDR2 is SVGAGI. Trimming pared 6 bases from V and 4 bases from J, leaving 19 bases between. The CDR3 covers 15 residues. CDR3 sequence: CASSRAQEQLYEQYF. In DNA form, the CDR3 reads TGTGCCAGCAGCAGAGCCCAAGAACAGCTTTACGAGCAGTACTTC.

The chain recombines TRBV5-1 with TRBJ2-1; TRBD2 aligns across 9 bases. The CDR3 runs 15 residues. The germline V gene encodes CDR1 SGHRS and CDR2 YFSETQ. Germline trimming cut 0 bases from V and 4 bases from J; bases unmatched to any gene: 2. CDR3 in amino acids: CASSLGLAVYNEQFF. The CDR3 nucleotides read TGCGCCAGCAGCTTGGGACTAGCGGTATACAATGAGCAGTTCTTC.

The chain links TRBV5-4 to TRBJ1-2; no reliable D call. The CDR3 spans 11 residues. Trimming took 1 base from V and 8 from J, leaving 6 bases between them. From germline, CDR1 is SGHNT and CDR2 YYREEE (reference sequence). CDR3 coding DNA: TGTGCCAGCAGCTTGCAAAGCGGCTACACCTTC. It is translated as CASSLQSGYTF. The full variable domain, with the rest looked up from reference TRBV5-4 and TRBJ1-2, is ETGVTQSPTHLIKTRGQQVTLRCSSQSGHNTVSWYQQALGQGPQFIFQYYREEENGRGNFPPRFSGLQFPNYSSELNVNALELDDSALYLCASSLQSGYTFGSGTRLTVV.

The chain joins TRBV28 to TRBJ2-1; 10 bases are shared with TRBD2. The CDR3 runs 19 residues. Germline-derived CDR1 and CDR2 are MDHEN and SYDVKM. Trimming cost V 5 bases and J 4 bases; bases outside gene matches: 17. CDR3 loop: CASSPPALAGKGYYNEQFF. Here the CDR3 DNA reads TGTGCCAGCAGTCCCCCGGCACTAGCGGGAAAAGGATATTACAATGAGCAGTTCTTC.

This chain uses TRBV11-1 with TRBJ1-1, with D possibly matching TRBD1 (5 bases). The CDR3 is 12 residues long. V gave up 5 bases and J gave up 6 bases, with 10 bases separating them. Germline CDR1 reads SGHAT; CDR2 reads FQDESV (reference sequence). The CDR3 DNA follows: TGTGCCAGCAGCCTCGGGACTGCTGAAGCTTTCTTT. Protein product: CASSLGTAEAFF.

The chain joins TRBV11-3 to TRBJ2-2, with TRBD1 as a possible D gene (6 bases). Per the germline V gene, CDR1 is SGHNT and CDR2 is YENEEA. The ends were cut back, 0 bases at V and 4 bases at J, with 9 bases in the middle. The CDR3 sequence is 15 residues long. The DNA of the CDR3 is TGTGCCAGCAGCTTAGATCAGGGGAGCACCGGGGAGCTGTTTTTT. It codes for CASSLDQGSTGELFF.

The J gene is TRBJ2-7, the V gene TRBV28; TRBD1 aligns across 9 bases. The junction had 7 bases not matched to a gene; V was cut back by 10 bases and J by 6 bases. The CDR3 contains 12 residues. CDR1 is MDHEN, CDR2 SYDVKM, per germline. CDR3 protein: CATLGDRVEQYF. CDR3 nucleotide sequence: TGTGCCACTTTGGGGGACAGGGTCGAGCAGTACTTC.

This clone was picked up a small number of times. This chain uses TRBV4-1 with TRBJ1-1; 7 positions match TRBD1. This CDR3 has 17 amino acids. CDR1 is MGHRA and CDR2 is YSYEKL in the germline V gene. J lost 2 bases, V lost 3 bases, and 12 bases had no gene match. The CDR3 is CASSHDVRDRPNTEAFF. The CDR3 DNA is TGCGCCAGCAGCCACGACGTGCGGGACAGACCTAACACTGAAGCTTTCTTT.

In nucleotides, the CDR3 is TGTGCCAGCAGCGGTGCCGGGACAGGGGAGGAGACCCAGTACTTC. This sequence encodes CASSGAGTGEETQYF. The chain is built from TRBV7-9 and TRBJ2-5; TRBD1 aligns across 10 bases. Germline CDR1 is SEHNR and CDR2 is FQNEAQ (reference sequence). The junction had 8 bases not matched to a gene; V was cut back by 5 bases and J by 5 bases. CDR3 length equals 15 residues.

J is TRBJ1-3 and V is TRBV5-4; a weak D match, TRBD1 (6 bases). CDR1 SGHNT and CDR2 YYREEE come from the germline V gene (reference sequence). The CDR3 length is 15 residues. Between the trimmed V and J ends, which lost 0 bases and 2 bases, there was a span of 9 bases. CDR3 sequence (DNA): TGTGCCAGCAGCTTGGACGCAGGGGCTGGAAACACCATATATTTT. Protein product: CASSLDAGAGNTIYF.

The chain carries TRBV5-1 and TRBJ2-7; the match to TRBD1 covers 7 bases. The CDR3 length is 13 residues. Germline CDR1 and CDR2: SGHRS and YFSETQ. The trim removed 0 bases at V and 5 bases at J, leaving 2 bases unmatched. CDR3 residues: CASSLEGADEQYF. Written as DNA, the CDR3 is TGCGCCAGCAGCTTGGAGGGGGCAGACGAGCAGTACTTC.

The rearrangement joins TRBV30 to TRBJ2-2, with unresolved D. This CDR3 has 13 amino acids. Trimming removed 4 bases from V and 1 base from J, with 7 bases in between. Germline V lookup: CDR1 GTSNPN, CDR2 SVGIG (reference sequence). This CDR3 reads CAWNPGNTGELFF. For the CDR3, the DNA is TGTGCCTGGAACCCGGGGAACACCGGGGAGCTGTTTTTT.

This clone was counted between two and nine times. The DNA for the CDR3 is TGTGCCAGCTCAACCTGGTTCTACCCGGAGGTCTATGGCTACACCTTC. Protein sequence: CASSTWFYPEVYGYTF. This sequence joins TRBV18 and TRBJ1-2; D gene ambiguous. V was pared by 5 bases and J by 4 bases, with 20 bases between. The CDR3 consists of 16 residues. Per germline, CDR1 KGHSH and CDR2 LQKENI.

This clone was observed a handful of times. The chain combines TRBV30 with TRBJ1-6; D might be TRBD1 (5 bases). The germline gives CDR1 GTSNPN, CDR2 SVGIG (reference sequence). The V and J ends lost 5 bases and 7 bases respectively, with 15 bases between them. CDR3 length equals 14 residues. The DNA of the CDR3 is TGTGCCTGGGCCACCACAGGTTACAATTCACCCCTCCACTTT. It specifies CAWATTGYNSPLHF.

The chain combines TRBV27 with TRBJ2-5; 7 bases match TRBD2. From germline, CDR1 is MNHEY and CDR2 SMNVEV (reference sequence). The J segment lost 5 bases and the V segment lost 8 bases, leaving 8 bases of the junction unmatched. CDR3 size: 13 residues. The CDR3 loop reads CASHPAGGETQYF. DNA of the CDR3: TGTGCCAGCCACCCCGCCGGGGGGGAGACCCAGTACTTC.

The genes are TRBV5-5 and TRBJ1-3; D is uncertain. This CDR3 is 14 amino acids long. With 3 bases removed from V and 0 bases from J, the gap between germline ends came to 7 bases. Germline V gene sequence: CDR1 SGHKS, CDR2 YYEKEE (reference sequence). The CDR3 is CASSSASSGNTIYF. Written as DNA, the CDR3 is TGTGCCAGCAGCTCCGCCAGCTCTGGAAACACCATATATTTT.

The chain carries TRBV30 and TRBJ2-5; TRBD1 might be the D (6 bases). V was cut by 5 bases and J by 3 bases, with 19 bases left in between. From germline, CDR1 is GTSNPN and CDR2 SVGIG (reference sequence). CDR3 length equals 15 residues. CDR3 sequence reads: CAWSVILGAKETQYF. The CDR3 nucleotides are TGTGCCTGGTCGGTAATTCTGGGGGCCAAAGAGACCCAGTACTTC. The full variable domain, its missing parts supplied by reference TRBV30 and TRBJ2-5, is SQTIHQWPATLVQPVGSPLSLECTVEGTSNPNLYWYRQAAGRGLQLLFYSVGIGQISSEVPQNLSASRPQDRQFILSSKKLLLSDSGFYLCAWSVILGAKETQYFGPGTRLLVL.

CDR3 loop: CASSSSGGPTEAFF. In nucleotides, the CDR3 is TGTGCCAGCAGCTCTAGCGGGGGGCCCACTGAAGCTTTCTTT. The V call is TRBV11-1, the J call TRBJ1-1, with D possibly matching TRBD1 (6 bases). Trimming removed 4 bases from V and 4 bases from J, with 13 bases in between. This CDR3 comprises 14 residues. The germline CDR1 and CDR2 sequences are SGHAT and FQDESV (reference sequence).

This clone was detected only a few times. This chain uses TRBV6-1 with TRBJ2-7, with D perhaps TRBD1 (7 bases). The V end lost 7 bases, the J end lost 1 base, and 17 bases lay between the germline ends. The CDR3 is 15 amino acids. Germline V gives CDR1 MNHNS, CDR2 SASEGT. The CDR3 DNA follows: TGTGCCAGCACCCAGGGGGGAGGACTATCCTACGAGCAGTACTTC. This codes for CASTQGGGLSYEQYF.

V gene TRBV4-3 combines with J gene TRBJ1-4; a possible D gene is TRBD1 (6 bases). V was trimmed by 0 bases and J by 6 bases, leaving 14 bases between them. The CDR3 spans 16 residues. The germline V gene has CDR1 LGHNA and CDR2 YSLEER. CDR3 loop: CASSQEQGQSHEKLFF. The CDR3 nucleotides are TGCGCCAGCAGCCAAGAACAGGGACAATCCCATGAAAAACTGTTTTTT.

The V gene is TRBV27, the J gene TRBJ2-7; perhaps TRBD2 as D (5 bases). Germline CDR1 and CDR2: MNHEY and SMNVEV (reference sequence). The CDR3 runs to 12 residues. Trimming stripped 3 bases from V and 8 bases from J, with 11 bases between. This chain's CDR3 is CASSLNRGQQYF. As DNA, the CDR3 is TGTGCCAGCAGTTTGAATCGAGGGCAGCAGTACTTC.

This chain uses TRBV15 with TRBJ2-7, with a tentative D call TRBD1 (5 bases). V was cut by 0 bases and J by 11 bases, with 11 bases left in between. Germline CDR1 reads LNHNV; CDR2 reads YYDKDF (reference sequence). The CDR3 has 12 amino acids. The CDR3 spells CATSRDQSGKYF. DNA of the CDR3: TGTGCCACCAGCAGAGATCAATCAGGGAAGTACTTC.

The genes are TRBV25-1 and TRBJ2-1, with D maybe TRBD2 (6 bases). The V gene's germline CDR1 is MGHDK and CDR2 SYGVNS. The V end lost 5 bases, the J end lost 2 bases, and 10 bases lay between the germline ends. This CDR3 spans 14 amino acids. The CDR3 is CASSRPGAYNEQFF. As DNA, the CDR3 is TGTGCCAGCAGTAGGCCGGGAGCCTACAATGAGCAGTTCTTC.

This clone was detected once. The rearrangement joins TRBV7-3 to TRBJ1-1; D call uncertain. The CDR3 is made up of 13 amino acids. Germline CDR1 reads SGHTA; CDR2 reads FQGTGA. Trimming pared 1 base from V and 3 bases from J, leaving 6 bases between. This chain's CDR3 is CASSLMRYTEAFF. In DNA form, the CDR3 reads TGTGCCAGCAGCTTAATGCGGTACACTGAAGCTTTCTTT. Drawing the rest from reference TRBV7-3 and TRBJ1-1, the complete variable domain is GAGVSQTPSNKVTEKGKYVELRCDPISGHTALYWYRQSLGQGPEFLIYFQGTGAADDSGLPNDRFFAVRPEGSVSTLKIQRTERGDSAVYLCASSLMRYTEAFFGQGTRLTVV.

CDR3 nucleotide sequence: TGTGCCAGTAATACGATGGGACAGCGCCAGAGCACTGAAGCTTTCTTT. It translates to CASNTMGQRQSTEAFF. The chain combines TRBV19 with TRBJ1-1, with 7 bases fitting TRBD1. Germline V CDR1 and CDR2: LNHDA, SQIVND (reference sequence). Losses at the gene ends were 7 bases for V and 4 bases for J; bases not matched to a gene: 15. CDR3 length: 16 amino acids.

The chain combines TRBV7-8 with TRBJ2-1, with 8 bases fitting TRBD1. The CDR3 runs 14 residues. Per the germline V gene, CDR1 is SGHVS and CDR2 is FQNEAQ. Losses at the gene ends were 5 bases for V and 5 bases for J; bases not matched to a gene: 5. Here the CDR3 reads CASSTRTGNNEQFF. In nucleotides, the CDR3 is TGTGCCAGCAGCACCCGGACAGGGAACAATGAGCAGTTCTTC.

The genes are TRBV4-2 and TRBJ2-3; the match to TRBD2 covers 11 bases. V lost 4 bases to trimming and J lost 13 bases; unmatched junction nucleotides: 10. Germline assignment: CDR1 LGHNA and CDR2 YNFKEQ. This CDR3 contains 14 residues. This CDR3 is CASSPASGGPEEYF. DNA for the CDR3: TGTGCCAGCAGCCCAGCTAGCGGGGGGCCCGAGGAGTATTTT.